The following is a T cell receptor beta chain sequence with its context. Its antigen is still unknown. TCRdb re-called the RT-PCR reads with MiXCR, one entry per CDR3 protein. Of approximately 33,000 distinct CDR3 sequences listed, roughly three fifths were seen once; the top ten hold roughly 5%. This sample was taken from a study of yellow fever vaccine responses in identical twins. Study-wide results and limits: Twins showed a vaccine T cell response that reportedly seemed partly convergent, partly personalized.

Trimming at V came to 5 bases and at J to 4 bases, leaving 8 bases not matched to a gene. The CDR3 length is 16 residues. Germline V gives CDR1 SGHAT, CDR2 FQDESV (reference sequence). The receptor was isolated from a woman aged 18-30 years who received the yellow fever vaccine. The sequences come from T cells from blood (PBMCs), unsorted or a sorted subset (not recorded which), collected before or after yellow fever vaccination (not recorded which). The chain links TRBV11-1 to TRBJ2-7, with 13 nucleotides matching TRBD2. In DNA form, the CDR3 reads TGTGCCAGCAGCGCTACCGGGACTAGCGGGATATACGAGCAGTACTTC. Translation: CASSATGTSGIYEQYF.